A single sample gave rise to the 18 T cell receptor beta chains below, sequenced in a study of control samples from healthy donors and cancer patients. Measured with immunoSEQ multiplex PCR; TCRdb has only the in-frame clones, and not every one. Among fewer than 200,000 clones listed, over 85% were seen once. The specimen was blood. Receptors originate from a woman in her sixties in good health.

The V gene is TRBV5-1, the J gene TRBJ2-1; weak D call: TRBD1 (6 bases). The CDR3 length is 14 residues. In germline, CDR1 is SGHRS, CDR2 YFSETQ. Trimming cost V 4 bases and J 6 bases, with 14 bases left between them. The CDR3 DNA follows: TGCGCCAGCAGCGTGGACAGTTTATTCAATGAGCAGTTCTTC. It is translated as CASSVDSLFNEQFF. The full variable domain, rest sourced from reference TRBV5-1 and TRBJ2-1, is KAGVTQTPRYLIKTRGQQVTLSCSPISGHRSVSWYQQTPGQGLQFLFEYFSETQRNKGNFPGRFSGRQFSNSRSEMNVSTLELGDSALYLCASSVDSLFNEQFFGPGTRLTVL.

CDR3 bases: TGTGCCAGCAGTCTAGCGGGGGGCGCGCCGGGGTACGAGCAGTACTTC. As protein: CASSLAGGAPGYEQYF. The rearrangement links TRBV5-5 to TRBJ2-7; TRBD2 agrees at 11 bases. This CDR3 is built from 16 residues. Germline V gives CDR1 SGHKS, CDR2 YYEKEE (reference sequence). With V trimmed by 5 bases and J by 4 bases, 11 bases remained unmatched. The entire variable domain, with the rest obtained from reference TRBV5-5 and TRBJ2-7, is as follows: DAGVTQSPTHLIKTRGQQVTLRCSPISGHKSVSWYQQVLGQGPQFIFQYYEKEERGRGNFPDRFSARQFPNYSSELNVNALLLGDSALYLCASSLAGGAPGYEQYFGPGTRLTVT.

This chain joins TRBV5-6 and TRBJ2-7; the D gene is possibly TRBD1 (6 bases). The CDR3 runs to 12 residues. Between the trimmed V and J ends, which lost 2 bases and 3 bases, there was a span of 6 bases. Germline lookup yields CDR1 SGHDT and CDR2 YYEEEE. The CDR3 loop is CASSLQGYEQYF. DNA for the CDR3: TGTGCCAGCAGCTTACAGGGCTACGAGCAGTACTTC.

The chain employs TRBV6-2 or TRBV6-3 and TRBJ1-2; D is undetermined. Deletions cut 0 bases from V and 4 bases from J, with 9 bases between. The CDR3 spans 14 residues. Germline CDR1 and CDR2: MNHEY and SVGEGT. The CDR3 protein is CASSYSMSAYGYTF. CDR3 sequence (DNA): TGTGCCAGCAGTTACTCGATGTCAGCCTATGGCTACACCTTC.

The chain uses TRBV6-5 and TRBJ2-7; TRBD2 agrees at 8 bases. Germline assignment: CDR1 MNHEY and CDR2 SVGAGI. The CDR3 extends over 13 amino acids. Losses at the gene ends were 2 bases for V and 3 bases for J; bases not matched to a gene: 0. CDR3 loop: CASSYGTSYEQYF. CDR3 coding DNA: TGTGCCAGCAGTTACGGGACTAGCTACGAGCAGTACTTC.

The chain links TRBV15 to TRBJ2-7; 10 bases match TRBD2. In germline, CDR1 is LNHNV, CDR2 YYDKDF (reference sequence). V shed 6 bases and J 1 base; nucleotides not matched to a gene: 6. This CDR3 comprises 15 residues. DNA of the CDR3: TGTGCCACCAGTTTTAGCGGGGGGCCGTCCTACGAGCAGTACTTC. Its protein is CATSFSGGPSYEQYF.

Remarks on this clone: The same CDR3 arises from other DNA sequences in this sample as well. This chain uses TRBV25-1 with TRBJ1-5; D unresolved. With 2 bases removed from V and 5 bases from J, the gap between germline ends came to 4 bases. From germline, CDR1 is MGHDK and CDR2 SYGVNS. This CDR3 comprises 12 residues. The CDR3 is CASSEGDQPQHF. In DNA form, the CDR3 reads TGTGCCAGCAGTGAAGGGGATCAGCCCCAGCATTTT.

The V and J genes are TRBV4-1 and TRBJ2-3; perhaps TRBD2 as D (6 bases). There are 17 residues in the CDR3. Germline V gives CDR1 MGHRA, CDR2 YSYEKL. Trimming removed 2 bases at V and 0 bases at J, with 15 bases between. CDR3: CASSQFLTGDSTDTQYF. The CDR3 DNA reads as TGCGCCAGCAGCCAATTCCTAACGGGGGATAGCACAGATACGCAGTATTTT.

The V call is TRBV6-5, the J call TRBJ2-7; D tentatively reads TRBD1 or TRBD2 (5 bases each). The germline V gene encodes CDR1 MNHEY and CDR2 SVGAGI. The CDR3 consists of 14 residues. Trimming removed 6 bases from V and 0 bases from J, with 12 bases in between. Here the CDR3 reads CASSGDGHSYEQYF. For the CDR3, the DNA is TGTGCCAGCAGCGGGGACGGACACTCCTACGAGCAGTACTTC.

This chain connects TRBV6-2 or TRBV6-3 to TRBJ2-7; D gene uncertain. V lost 0 bases to trimming and J lost 4 bases, with 10 bases between them. This CDR3 has 14 residues. The V gene's germline CDR1 is MNHEY and CDR2 SVGEGT. The CDR3 here is CASSYSMGNYEQYF. CDR3 DNA sequence: TGTGCCAGCAGTTACTCGATGGGGAATTACGAGCAGTACTTC.

The chain recombines TRBV4-2 with TRBJ2-2; 13 nucleotides agree with TRBD2. After removal of 3 bases from V and 7 bases from J, the junction contained 5 bases not matched to a gene. Germline V gene sequence: CDR1 LGHNA, CDR2 YNFKEQ. The CDR3 is 16 amino acids. CDR3 region: CASSQRLAGGGGELFF. CDR3 nucleotide sequence: TGTGCCAGCAGCCAGAGACTAGCGGGGGGAGGCGGGGAGCTGTTTTTT.

The chain joins TRBV7-9 to TRBJ2-7, with D possibly being TRBD2 (6 bases). Trimming left V 5 bases short and J 2 bases short, with 22 bases between. CDR3 length: 17 amino acids. Germline lookup yields CDR1 SEHNR and CDR2 FQNEAQ (reference sequence). The CDR3 loop is CASSRLYGGEWAYEQYF. DNA of the CDR3: TGTGCCAGCAGCCGCCTATACGGAGGGGAATGGGCCTACGAGCAGTACTTC.

Regarding this clone: At one end the junction does not follow the germline gene, possibly because of a read error. The chain carries TRBV24-1 and TRBJ2-4; 10 positions agree with TRBD1. Per germline, CDR1 KGHDR and CDR2 SFDVKD. This CDR3 is 11 amino acids long. In DNA, the CDR3 is TGTGCCACCAGTGAAGGAGGGGACAGGGGCTTC. Its translation: CATSEGGDRGF.

This sequence joins TRBV4-3 and TRBJ2-3, with D perhaps matching TRBD2 (5 bases). Germline CDR1 and CDR2: LGHNA and YSLEER. Deletions cut 0 bases from V and 11 bases from J, with 12 bases between. This CDR3 is 13 amino acids long. CDR3 sequence: CASSQDQASRQYF. The DNA of the CDR3 is TGCGCCAGCAGCCAAGATCAGGCTAGCCGGCAGTATTTT.

In its sample, this clone was seen once. The chain links TRBV5-1 to TRBJ2-2; 8 nucleotides agree with TRBD2. Germline V CDR1 and CDR2: SGHRS, YFSETQ. J gave up 5 bases and V 0 bases, and 6 bases lay outside the gene matches. The CDR3 sequence is 16 residues long. CDR3 coding DNA: TGCGCCAGCAGCTTGGTGGCGGGGGGCCGTACCGGGGAGCTGTTTTTT. It translates to CASSLVAGGRTGELFF.

This chain uses TRBV19 with TRBJ1-1, with no clear D. CDR3 size: 13 residues. V was trimmed by 2 bases and J by 5 bases, leaving 9 bases between them. Germline values: CDR1 LNHDA, CDR2 SQIVND (reference sequence). This chain's CDR3 is CASSIFLETEAFF. The CDR3 nucleotides are TGTGCCAGTAGTATATTCCTGGAAACTGAAGCTTTCTTT.

The genes are TRBV10-3 and TRBJ2-7, with 11 bases aligning to TRBD2. Trimming cost V 5 bases and J 2 bases; bases outside gene matches: 8. The CDR3 consists of 16 residues. Germline V gene sequence: CDR1 ENHRY, CDR2 SYGVKD. The CDR3 nucleotides are TGTGCCATCAGTACGGCATTAGCGGGGGGGACCTACGAGCAGTACTTC. Translating it yields CAISTALAGGTYEQYF.

This rearrangement joins TRBV5-1 to TRBJ2-2; TRBD1 matches at 7 bases. The CDR3 spans 15 residues. The trim removed 2 bases at V and 2 bases at J, leaving 3 bases unmatched. Germline V lookup: CDR1 SGHRS, CDR2 YFSETQ. CDR3 residues: CASSFTGDNTGELFF. The DNA for the CDR3 is TGCGCCAGCAGCTTCACAGGGGACAACACCGGGGAGCTGTTTTTT. Drawing the rest from reference TRBV5-1 and TRBJ2-2, the complete variable domain is KAGVTQTPRYLIKTRGQQVTLSCSPISGHRSVSWYQQTPGQGLQFLFEYFSETQRNKGNFPGRFSGRQFSNSRSEMNVSTLELGDSALYLCASSFTGDNTGELFFGEGSRLTVL.